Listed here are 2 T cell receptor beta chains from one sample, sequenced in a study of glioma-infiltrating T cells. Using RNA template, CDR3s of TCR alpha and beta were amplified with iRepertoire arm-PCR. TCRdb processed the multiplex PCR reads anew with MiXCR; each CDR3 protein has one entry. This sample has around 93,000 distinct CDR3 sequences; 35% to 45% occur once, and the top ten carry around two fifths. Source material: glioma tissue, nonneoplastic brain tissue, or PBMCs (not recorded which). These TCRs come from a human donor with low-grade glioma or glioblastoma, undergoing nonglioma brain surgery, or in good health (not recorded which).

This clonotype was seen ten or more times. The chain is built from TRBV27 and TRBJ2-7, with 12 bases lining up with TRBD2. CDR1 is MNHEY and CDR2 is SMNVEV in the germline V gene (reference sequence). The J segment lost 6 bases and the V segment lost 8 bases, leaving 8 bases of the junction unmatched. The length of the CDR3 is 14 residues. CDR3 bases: TGTGCCAGCCAGACGACTAGCGGGGGTATCGAGCAGTACTTC. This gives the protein CASQTTSGGIEQYF.

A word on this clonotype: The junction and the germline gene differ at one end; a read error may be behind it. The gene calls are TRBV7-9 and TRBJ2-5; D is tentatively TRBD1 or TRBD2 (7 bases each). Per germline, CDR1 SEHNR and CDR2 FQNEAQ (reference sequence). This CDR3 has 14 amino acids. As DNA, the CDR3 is TGTGCTAGCAGCCCTACGACAGGGAGGGAGACCCAGCACTTC. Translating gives CASSPTTGRETQHF.